This TCR beta chain was identified during a study of cytomegalovirus exposure and HLA in healthy donors. The CDR3 is 16 amino acids. The germline gives CDR1 MNHEY, CDR2 SVGAGI. Losses at the gene ends were 3 bases for V and 5 bases for J; bases not matched to a gene: 7. The protocol was immunoSEQ multiplex PCR, while the TCRdb copy is restricted to in-frame clones and leaves out a portion. Altogether some 190,000 clones are present, roughly 86% being singletons, with the ten largest covering roughly 1.5%. The specimen sequenced was PBMCs. The chain joins TRBV6-5 to TRBJ2-3, with 11 bases that match TRBD2. This TCR came from a woman in her late teens or twenties in good health and CMV-seronegative. CDR3 nucleotides: TGTGCCAGCAGTTATCGACTAGCGGGAATACTAGATACGCAGTATTTT. Residues: CASSYRLAGILDTQYF.